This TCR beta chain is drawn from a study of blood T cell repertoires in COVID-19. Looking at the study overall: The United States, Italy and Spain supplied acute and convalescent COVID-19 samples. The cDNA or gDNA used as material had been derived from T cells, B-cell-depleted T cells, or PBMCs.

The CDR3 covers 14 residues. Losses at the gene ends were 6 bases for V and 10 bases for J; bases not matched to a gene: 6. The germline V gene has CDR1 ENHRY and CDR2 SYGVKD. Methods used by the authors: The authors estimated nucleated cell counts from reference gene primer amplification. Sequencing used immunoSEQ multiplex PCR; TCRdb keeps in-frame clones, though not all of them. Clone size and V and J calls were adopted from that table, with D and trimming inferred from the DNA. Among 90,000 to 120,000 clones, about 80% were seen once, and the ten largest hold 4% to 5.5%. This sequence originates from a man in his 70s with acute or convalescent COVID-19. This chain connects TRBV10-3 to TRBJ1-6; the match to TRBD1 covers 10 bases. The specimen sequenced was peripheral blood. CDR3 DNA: TGTGCCATCAGAAGGGACAGGGGAGAATCACCCCTCCACTTT. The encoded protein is CAIRRDRGESPLHF.